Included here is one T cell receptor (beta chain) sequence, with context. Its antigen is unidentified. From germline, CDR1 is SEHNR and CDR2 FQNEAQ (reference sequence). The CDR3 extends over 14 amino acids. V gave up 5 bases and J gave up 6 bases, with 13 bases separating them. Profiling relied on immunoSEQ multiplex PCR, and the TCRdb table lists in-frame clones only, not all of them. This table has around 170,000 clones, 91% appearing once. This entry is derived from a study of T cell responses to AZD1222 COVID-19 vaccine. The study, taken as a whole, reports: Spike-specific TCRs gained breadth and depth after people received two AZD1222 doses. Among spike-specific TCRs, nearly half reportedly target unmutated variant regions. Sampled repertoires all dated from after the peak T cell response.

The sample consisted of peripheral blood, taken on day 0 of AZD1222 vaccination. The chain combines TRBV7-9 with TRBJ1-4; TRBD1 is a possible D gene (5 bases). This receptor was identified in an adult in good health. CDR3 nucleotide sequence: TGTGCCAGCAGCCTCGGGGGTCTTGATGAAAAACTGTTTTTT. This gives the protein CASSLGGLDEKLFF.